This T cell receptor beta chain was found in a study of CD8 T cells in ankylosing spondylitis. Overall study findings and caveats: Earlier authors reported some of these motif variants in reactive arthritis synovial fluid and blood. Reports say disease-linked clones showed up significantly more in matched ankylosing spondylitis synovial fluid. Characteristic of ankylosing spondylitis blood, it appeared, was a TCR beta motif comprising several highly homologous variants.

In this sample, this clonotype turned up many times. Its antigen remains unidentified. Libraries of TCR beta came from quantitative 5'-RACE with molecular barcodes. A single record per CDR3 protein comes from TCRdb applying MiXCR to the 5' RACE reads. The table lists about 750,000 distinct CDR3 sequences, roughly 19% of them singletons, with 15% to 20% in the top ten. CDR3 length equals 13 residues. The germline CDR1 and CDR2 sequences are SGHKS and YYEKEE (reference sequence). Trimming took off 2 bases at V and 6 bases at J, with 11 bases between the two ends. The clonotype originates from a male donor with ankylosing spondylitis. Sequencing was done on a sample of blood, either unsorted or a sorted T cell fraction (not recorded which). This chain links TRBV5-5 with TRBJ1-2; D gene unclear. This CDR3 is CASSFLTGDGYTF. The CDR3 DNA is TGTGCCAGCAGCTTTCTCACCGGGGATGGCTACACCTTC.